A selection of T cell receptor beta chains follows, all from one sample in a study of blood T cell repertoires in COVID-19. Only in-frame clones appear in the TCRdb table, and some are missing; sequencing was by immunoSEQ multiplex PCR. The data show roughly 81,000 clones, roughly 86% seen once. Sequencing input: peripheral blood. Receptors were obtained from a man in his fifties or sixties with acute or convalescent COVID-19. The CDR3 runs from the conserved cysteine through the conserved F or W. The order of the fields is J gene, CDR3 length, D gene, V gene, clone size, CDR3 protein, CDR3 DNA. The D gene is left open where the match is weak. A row's size may be missing; if present it is once, few, many or a size class.

TRBJ1-1 | 14 | TRBD1 | TRBV9 | few | CASSFGQGNTEAFF | TGTGCCAGCAGCTTTGGACAGGGGAACACTGAAGCTTTCTTT
TRBJ2-5 | 17 | . | TRBV15 | . | CATSRDRGAGGSKTQYF | TGTGCCACCAGCAGAGATAGAGGAGCGGGTGGGTCCAAGACCCAGTACTTC
TRBJ2-1 | 14 | TRBD2 | TRBV20-1 | . | CSASRGSGGNEQFF | TGCAGTGCTAGTCGCGGAAGCGGGGGGAATGAGCAGTTCTTC
TRBJ1-4 | 13 | . | TRBV12-3/TRBV12-4 | . | CASSKLRGEKLFF | TGTGCCAGCAGTAAACTCAGGGGTGAAAAACTGTTTTTT
TRBJ2-1 | 15 | TRBD2 | TRBV5-1 | few | CASSLALGTSNEQFF | TGCGCCAGCAGCTTGGCCCTAGGGACTAGCAATGAGCAGTTCTTC
TRBJ2-7 | 13 | . | TRBV28 | . | CASSLTGTYEQYF | TGTGCCAGCAGTTTAACGGGAACCTACGAGCAGTACTTC
TRBJ2-1 | 15 | TRBD2 | TRBV7-9 | once | CASSLSGRASDEQFF | TGTGCCAGCAGCTTAAGCGGGAGGGCCAGCGATGAGCAGTTCTTC
TRBJ2-3 | 16 | TRBD1 | TRBV5-6 | . | CASSLGPGQGTDTQYF | TGTGCCAGCAGCTTGGGCCCGGGACAGGGAACAGATACGCAGTATTTT
TRBJ2-3 | 14 | . | TRBV27 | . | CASSATRATDTQYF | TGTGCCAGCAGTGCCACTAGGGCCACAGATACGCAGTATTTT
TRBJ2-1 | 15 | TRBD2 | TRBV24-1 | . | CATSAGTSGYNEQFF | TGTGCCACCAGTGCCGGGACTAGCGGCTACAATGAGCAGTTCTTC
TRBJ1-2 | 14 | . | TRBV7-9 | . | CASSLGQANYGYTF | TGTGCCAGCAGCTTAGGACAGGCTAACTATGGCTACACCTTC
TRBJ1-6 | 15 | . | TRBV2 | . | CASSPRTEGFSPLHF | TGTGCCAGCAGTCCGCGGACAGAGGGTTTCTCACCCCTCCACTTT
TRBJ1-2 | 15 | . | TRBV10-2 | few | CASSTETPSAYGYTF | TGCGCCAGCAGTACAGAAACCCCGTCTGCCTATGGCTACACCTTC
TRBJ2-3 | 14 | TRBD2 | TRBV19 | . | CASRLAISTDTQYF | TGTGCCAGTAGACTAGCGATTAGCACAGATACGCAGTATTTT
TRBJ1-1 | 12 | TRBD1 | TRBV27 | . | CASSGTGGKAFF | TGTGCCAGTTCCGGGACAGGGGGCAAAGCTTTCTTT
TRBJ1-5 | 15 | . | TRBV6-1 | . | CASSEGRGWHQPQHF | TGTGCCAGCAGTGAAGGAAGAGGGTGGCATCAGCCCCAGCATTTT
TRBJ2-2 | 14 | TRBD1 | TRBV4-2 | once | CASSRDRGTGELFF | TGTGCCAGCAGCCGGGACAGGGGCACCGGGGAGCTGTTTTTT
TRBJ1-5 | 14 | TRBD1 | TRBV28 | . | CASSFDRVGQPQHF | TGTGCCAGCAGTTTCGACAGGGTAGGGCAGCCCCAGCATTTT
TRBJ1-2 | 13 | . | TRBV4-3 | . | CASSGGAGYGYTF | TGCGCCAGCAGCGGAGGGGCGGGCTATGGCTACACCTTC
TRBJ1-1 | 13 | . | TRBV10-3 | . | CAISEQGGVEAFF | TGTGCCATCAGTGAACAAGGGGGGGTTGAAGCTTTCTTT
TRBJ2-7 | 14 | . | TRBV7-2 | . | CASSLSQVVYEQYF | TGTGCCAGCAGCTTGTCCCAGGTCGTATACGAGCAGTACTTC
TRBJ1-1 | 12 | . | TRBV12-3/TRBV12-4 | . | CASTRGVGEAFF | TGTGCCAGCACCCGGGGGGTTGGTGAAGCTTTCTTT
TRBJ2-6 | 15 | . | TRBV15 | . | CATSRASSGANVLTF | TGTGCCACCAGCAGAGCCAGCTCTGGGGCCAACGTCCTGACTTTC
TRBJ2-3 | 14 | . | TRBV10-3 | . | CAISPGSPADTQYF | TGTGCCATCAGTCCCGGGTCGCCCGCAGATACGCAGTATTTT
TRBJ1-4 | 12 | . | TRBV18 | . | CASSPGGEKLFF | TGTGCCAGCTCACCGGGGGGTGAAAAACTGTTTTTT
TRBJ2-3 | 11 | . | TRBV5-6 | . | CASSLQDTQYF | TGTGCCAGCAGCTTACAAGATACGCAGTATTTT
TRBJ2-5 | 15 | TRBD2 | TRBV6-5 | . | CASSSYPGLGETQYF | TGTGCCAGCAGTTCTTACCCTGGACTAGGTGAGACCCAGTACTTC
TRBJ2-1 | 15 | TRBD2 | TRBV7-2 | . | CASSPGLAGGQRQFF | TGTGCCAGCAGCCCCGGACTAGCGGGGGGGCAGAGGCAGTTCTTC
TRBJ1-3 | 16 | . | TRBV7-9 | few | CASSLGRTDPGNTIYF | TGTGCCAGCAGCTTAGGCAGGACAGATCCTGGAAACACCATATATTTT
TRBJ1-1 | 13 | TRBD1 | TRBV6-5 | . | CASSTGQGMKAFF | TGTGCCAGCAGTACGGGACAGGGAATGAAAGCTTTCTTT
TRBJ1-1 | 14 | TRBD1 | TRBV10-3 | . | CAISAFRGNTEAFF | TGTGCCATCAGTGCATTCAGGGGGAATACTGAAGCTTTCTTT
TRBJ2-7 | 15 | . | TRBV5-1 | . | CASSLAGADTYEQYF | TGCGCCAGCAGCTTGGCCGGTGCTGATACCTACGAGCAGTACTTC
TRBJ2-4 | 15 | . | TRBV5-6 | . | CASSSDSLAKNIQYF | TGTGCCAGCAGTTCGGACAGTCTAGCCAAAAACATTCAGTACTTC
TRBJ1-2 | 15 | . | TRBV6-2/TRBV6-3 | . | CASSYFAEGNYGYTF | TGTGCCAGCAGTTACTTCGCGGAGGGGAACTATGGCTACACCTTC
TRBJ2-3 | 14 | . | TRBV6-5 | . | CASSYVNRADTQYF | TGTGCCAGCAGTTACGTCAACAGGGCTGATACGCAGTATTTT